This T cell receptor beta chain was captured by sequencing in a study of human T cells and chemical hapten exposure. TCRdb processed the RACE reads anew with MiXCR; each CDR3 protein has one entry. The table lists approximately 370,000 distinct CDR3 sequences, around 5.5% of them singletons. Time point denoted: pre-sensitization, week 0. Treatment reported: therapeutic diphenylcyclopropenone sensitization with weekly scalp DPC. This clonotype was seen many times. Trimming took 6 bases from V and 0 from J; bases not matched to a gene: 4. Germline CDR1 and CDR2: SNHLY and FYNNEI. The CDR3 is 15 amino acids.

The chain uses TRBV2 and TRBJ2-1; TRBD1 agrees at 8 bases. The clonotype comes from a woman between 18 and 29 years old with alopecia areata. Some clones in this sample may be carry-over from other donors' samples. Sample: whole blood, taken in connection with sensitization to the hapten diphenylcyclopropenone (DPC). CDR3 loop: CASSGDRGSYNEQFF. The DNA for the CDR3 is TGTGCCAGCAGCGGAGACAGGGGCTCCTACAATGAGCAGTTCTTC.